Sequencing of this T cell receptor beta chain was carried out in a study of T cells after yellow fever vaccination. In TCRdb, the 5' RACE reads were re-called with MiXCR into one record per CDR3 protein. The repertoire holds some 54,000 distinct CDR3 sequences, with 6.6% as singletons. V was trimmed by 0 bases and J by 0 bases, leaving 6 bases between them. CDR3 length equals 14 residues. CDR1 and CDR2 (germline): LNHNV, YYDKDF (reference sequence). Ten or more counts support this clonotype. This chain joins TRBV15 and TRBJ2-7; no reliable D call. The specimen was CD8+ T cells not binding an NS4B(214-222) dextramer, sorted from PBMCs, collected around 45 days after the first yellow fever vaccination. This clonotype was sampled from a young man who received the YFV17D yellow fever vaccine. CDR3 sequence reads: CATSRDRGSYEQYV. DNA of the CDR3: TGTGCCACCAGCAGAGATCGAGGCTCCTACGAGCAGTACGTC.